This is a list of T cell receptor beta chains from one sample in a study of T cell repertoires in cytomegalovirus infection. Each CDR3 protein is one row after TCRdb ran MiXCR on the reads. Among approximately 180,000 distinct CDR3 sequences listed, 9.5% were seen once. The sequenced material came from PBMCs. These receptors originate from a human donor in good health (CMV status not recorded). Some clones in this sample may be carry-over from other donors' samples. Each CDR3 is given with its conserved first and last residue. The order of the fields is CDR3 protein, J gene, V gene, D gene. D genes are given only for firm matches.

CASSPLYHGYTF TRBJ1-2 TRBV7-2 .
CASGRGSNTEAFF TRBJ1-1 TRBV27 .
CASSEEGHTEAFF TRBJ1-1 TRBV6-1 .
CATSEDRRIYSGNTIYF TRBJ1-3 TRBV15 .
CAISEQADNYGYTF TRBJ1-2 TRBV10-3 .
CASSLDNGDYGYTF TRBJ1-2 TRBV11-2 .
CASSDRGGTGYGYTF TRBJ1-2 TRBV6-4 .
CASSLVQGATGELFF TRBJ2-2 TRBV5-5 TRBD1
CASSFERGAYNEQFF TRBJ2-1 TRBV5-6 TRBD2
CSVIDYALGGEQFF TRBJ2-1 TRBV20-1 .
CASSQYSTSGGETQYF TRBJ2-5 TRBV4-3 TRBD2
CASSRLGGEQYF TRBJ2-7 TRBV28 .
CASSYGQGSSDTQYF TRBJ2-3 TRBV5-4 TRBD1
CASSKDRSTYEQYF TRBJ2-7 TRBV7-9 TRBD1
CASSQERGGLGEQFF TRBJ2-1 TRBV3-1 TRBD2
CASSQEFSGFNYGYTF TRBJ1-2 TRBV4-2 .
CASSQDSKGYEQYF TRBJ2-7 TRBV4-3 .
CASSRQMNTEAFF TRBJ1-1 TRBV7-9 .
CASSPFMNTEAFF TRBJ1-1 TRBV7-2 .
CASSLGGGGYNEQFF TRBJ2-1 TRBV5-1 .
CASSLVGGRAEDTQYF TRBJ2-3 TRBV7-9 TRBD2
CASSDFPRGSYSNYGYTF TRBJ1-2 TRBV9 .
CASSQDAVASDTQYF TRBJ2-3 TRBV3-1 .
CSVVHRGMNTEAFF TRBJ1-1 TRBV29-1 TRBD1
CASSLLPDTVYEQYF TRBJ2-7 TRBV5-5 .
CASSPQSGGNTEAFF TRBJ1-1 TRBV7-2 .
CASSSEPISGNTIYF TRBJ1-3 TRBV5-1 .